These T cell receptor beta chains were read from a single sample in a study of blood T cell repertoires in COVID-19. The assay was immunoSEQ multiplex PCR, and TCRdb's table has in-frame clones only and misses some. This repertoire shows roughly 290,000 clones, around 91% found once; its top ten account for about 1.8%. The sequenced material came from PBMCs or T cells enriched from blood (not recorded which). The receptors derive from a woman aged 18-29 years with acute COVID-19. Both conserved end residues are part of each CDR3. The D gene is left open where the match is weak. Some rows mark clone size as missing; the rest say once, few, many or name a class of expanded clone.

D gene: TRBD2
V gene: TRBV5-6
J gene: TRBJ2-3
clone size: .
CDR3 DNA: TGTGCCAGCAGCCGAGCGGGAGTGGATACGCAGTATTTT
CDR3 protein: CASSRAGVDTQYF

D gene: TRBD2
V gene: TRBV15
J gene: TRBJ2-1
clone size: once
CDR3 DNA: TGTGCCACCAGCAGAGAGGGTTTAGCGGGAGGGAATGAGCAGTTCTTC
CDR3 protein: CATSREGLAGGNEQFF

D gene: .
V gene: TRBV27
J gene: TRBJ2-7
clone size: .
CDR3 DNA: TGTGCCAGCAGTCCTTCCGCAGAACTATTCGAGCAGTACTTC
CDR3 protein: CASSPSAELFEQYF

D gene: .
V gene: TRBV13
J gene: TRBJ1-6
clone size: .
CDR3 DNA: TGTGCCAGCAGCTTAGGGCGGGCGCTCTATAATTCACCCCTCCACTTT
CDR3 protein: CASSLGRALYNSPLHF

D gene: .
V gene: TRBV19
J gene: TRBJ2-2
clone size: .
CDR3 DNA: TGTGCCAGTAGGCAGGCAGTCGCGAACACCGGGGAGCTGTTTTTT
CDR3 protein: CASRQAVANTGELFF

D gene: .
V gene: TRBV7-2
J gene: TRBJ1-2
clone size: .
CDR3 DNA: TGTGCCAGCAGCTTAGGTAGACAGCATAATGGCTACACCTTC
CDR3 protein: CASSLGRQHNGYTF

D gene: TRBD1
V gene: TRBV3-1/TRBV3-2
J gene: TRBJ1-2
clone size: .
CDR3 DNA: TGTGCCAGCAGCCCTAATACAGGGGGTGATACTAACTATGGCTACACCTTC
CDR3 protein: CASSPNTGGDTNYGYTF

D gene: .
V gene: TRBV6-5
J gene: TRBJ1-3
clone size: .
CDR3 DNA: TGTGCCAGCAGTTCCCCTGGCAGGGGAAACACCATATATTTT
CDR3 protein: CASSSPGRGNTIYF

D gene: .
V gene: TRBV6-5
J gene: TRBJ1-4
clone size: .
CDR3 DNA: TGTGCCAGCAGCAGGGCGGGGAATGAAAAACTGTTTTTT
CDR3 protein: CASSRAGNEKLFF

D gene: TRBD1
V gene: TRBV7-3
J gene: TRBJ2-5
clone size: .
CDR3 DNA: TGTGCCAGCAGCCCACAGGGGGCGTTTGGTCAAGAGACCCAGTACTTC
CDR3 protein: CASSPQGAFGQETQYF

D gene: .
V gene: TRBV7-9
J gene: TRBJ1-2
clone size: .
CDR3 DNA: TGTGCCAGCAGCTTAGTTCCCCGGGGAGGAGGCTACACCTTC
CDR3 protein: CASSLVPRGGGYTF

D gene: TRBD2
V gene: TRBV11-2
J gene: TRBJ2-3
clone size: .
CDR3 DNA: TGTGCCAGCAGGAAGCCGGGACTAGACACAGATACGCAGTATTTT
CDR3 protein: CASRKPGLDTDTQYF

D gene: .
V gene: TRBV15
J gene: TRBJ1-2
clone size: .
CDR3 DNA: TGTGCCACCAGCAGGCCCAGTGACAGTCCCTATGGCTACACCTTC
CDR3 protein: CATSRPSDSPYGYTF

D gene: .
V gene: TRBV29-1
J gene: TRBJ1-5
clone size: .
CDR3 DNA: TGCAGCGTTGAAAGTTCCGAGGTTGGTCAGCCCCAGCATTTT
CDR3 protein: CSVESSEVGQPQHF